The T cell receptor beta chain under discussion was sequenced for a study of beta chain features in type 1 diabetes. CDR1 and CDR2 from the germline V gene are GTSNPN and SVGIG (reference sequence). The V end lost 3 bases, the J end lost 1 base, and 13 bases lay between the germline ends. The CDR3 has 16 amino acids. Study outcomes and limitations: A pattern of fewer insertions and more deletions at VDJ junctions was seen in type 1 diabetes patients. A greater similarity of naive, central memory and Treg TCRB repertoires was seen among patients than among healthy donors. Because the template was cDNA, high-expressing cells might be over-represented.

With regard to this clone: Its antigen is not identified.

Reverse transcription of all isolated RNA meant that expressed TCRB transcripts were sequenced. This table comes from immunoSEQ multiplex PCR, and its TCRdb copy is limited to in-frame clones, with some not included. The repertoire has hundreds of thousands of clones, around 10% of them found once; the top ten carry approximately 0.035%. One heparinised blood draw, averaging about 0.11 L, came from each donor. The rearrangement links TRBV30 to TRBJ2-6, with TRBD2 as a possible D gene (6 bases). This receptor was identified in a woman in her late teens or twenties in good health. Sequenced sample: naive CD4+ T cells from blood. This CDR3 reads CAWRSAGRSGANVLTF. The CDR3 DNA reads as TGTGCCTGGAGGAGTGCGGGAAGGTCTGGGGCCAACGTCCTGACTTTC.